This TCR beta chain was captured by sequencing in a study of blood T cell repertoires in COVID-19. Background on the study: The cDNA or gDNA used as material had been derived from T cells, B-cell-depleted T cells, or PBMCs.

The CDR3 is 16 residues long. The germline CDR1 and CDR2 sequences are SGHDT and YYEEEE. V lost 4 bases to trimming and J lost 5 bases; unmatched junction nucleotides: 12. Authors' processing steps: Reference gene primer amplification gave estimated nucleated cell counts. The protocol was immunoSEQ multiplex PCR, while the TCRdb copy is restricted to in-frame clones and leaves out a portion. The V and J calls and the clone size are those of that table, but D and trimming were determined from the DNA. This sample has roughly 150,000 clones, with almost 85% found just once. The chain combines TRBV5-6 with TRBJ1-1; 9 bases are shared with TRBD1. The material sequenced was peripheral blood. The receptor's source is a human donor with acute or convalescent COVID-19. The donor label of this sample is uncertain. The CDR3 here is CASSPTGGVRRTEAFF. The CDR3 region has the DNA TGTGCCAGCAGCCCGACAGGGGGGGTGAGGAGGACTGAAGCTTTCTTT.